The 27 T cell receptor beta chains listed next were all sequenced from one sample in a study of regulatory T cells in long-lasting Graves disease. According to the study, TCR beta libraries were built with iRepertoire HTBI primers and CDR3-region Arm-PCR. TCRdb redid the calling of the multiplex PCR reads with MiXCR, one entry per CDR3 protein. The data hold roughly 350,000 distinct CDR3 sequences, with roughly 17% observed a single time. Time point described: newly diagnosed GD, antithyroid drugs for less than 3 months. From PBMCs, RNA was extracted and then used to make the TCR library. The same sample was also used in a study of T cells in Graves' hyperthyroidism and ophthalmopathy.

The source material was peripheral blood mononuclear cells (PBMCs), sampled at new diagnosis, from a patient treated with antithyroid drugs. The receptors were sampled from a man in his forties or fifties with Graves disease.

The table lists this clonotype with many counts. V gene TRBV2 combines with J gene TRBJ2-7; no reliable D call. This CDR3 region has 13 residues. Trimming took off 1 base at V and 3 bases at J, with 7 bases between the two ends. Germline lookup yields CDR1 SNHLY and CDR2 FYNNEI. The CDR3 loop reads CASSEGTYYEQYF. The CDR3 bases are TGTGCCAGCAGTGAAGGCACCTACTACGAGCAGTACTTC.

This chain uses TRBV5-1 with TRBJ1-1, with unresolved D. CDR3 length: 16 amino acids. V dropped 3 bases and J dropped 4 bases, with 19 bases sitting between them. Germline lookup yields CDR1 SGHRS and CDR2 YFSETQ. The CDR3 reads CASSSAGLGLGTEAFF. The CDR3 DNA reads as TGCGCCAGCAGCTCGGCAGGACTGGGCCTGGGCACTGAAGCTTTCTTT.

The sample holds many counts of this clonotype. The V and J genes are TRBV20-1 and TRBJ2-1, with 7 nucleotides matching TRBD2. Trimming at V came to 5 bases and at J to 8 bases, leaving 9 bases not matched to a gene. The germline CDR1 and CDR2 sequences are DFQATT and SNEGSKA (reference sequence). The length of the CDR3 is 13 residues. Here the CDR3 reads CSAFRSGVDEQFF. In DNA, the CDR3 is TGCAGTGCTTTCCGGAGCGGGGTGGATGAGCAGTTCTTC.

V usage is TRBV15 and J usage is TRBJ1-5; D gene uncertain. CDR1 and CDR2 (germline): LNHNV, YYDKDF (reference sequence). This CDR3 is 15 amino acids long. Trimming pared 1 base from V and 1 base from J, leaving 8 bases between. The CDR3 bases are TGTGCCACCAGCAGAGCGGGGAACAGCAATCAGCCCCAGCATTTT. Translation: CATSRAGNSNQPQHF.

There are a few counts of this clonotype. The rearrangement links TRBV6-1 to TRBJ1-2; TRBD1 is a possible D gene (6 bases). V lost 7 bases, J lost 6 bases, and 15 bases lay in between. The CDR3 extends over 13 amino acids. In germline, CDR1 is MNHNS, CDR2 SASEGT. The CDR3 region has the DNA TGTGCCAGCACCAACCCGGGGGCTGATGGCTACACCTTC. Protein product: CASTNPGADGYTF.

This clonotype has only a few counts. This chain connects TRBV20-1 to TRBJ1-5; no clear D gene. The CDR3 runs 15 residues. Trimming took 2 bases from V and 4 from J, leaving 15 bases between them. Germline V gives CDR1 DFQATT, CDR2 SNEGSKA (reference sequence). CDR3 sequence reads: CSARIGSGPNQPQHF. The CDR3 coding sequence is TGCAGTGCTAGAATAGGGTCCGGGCCAAATCAGCCCCAGCATTTT.

This clonotype showed up just a few times. V usage is TRBV5-6 and J usage is TRBJ1-6; 7 bases line up with TRBD1. CDR1 is SGHDT, CDR2 YYEEEE, per germline. V was pared by 3 bases and J by 10 bases, with 10 bases of the junction left unmatched. This CDR3 region has 15 residues. CDR3 region: CASSSLDRVESPLHF. DNA for the CDR3: TGTGCCAGCAGCTCACTCGACAGGGTCGAATCACCCCTCCACTTT. Filled out from reference TRBV5-6 and TRBJ1-6, the complete variable domain reads DAGVTQSPTHLIKTRGQQVTLRCSPKSGHDTVSWYQQALGQGPQFIFQYYEEEERQRGNFPDRFSGHQFPNYSSELNVNALLLGDSALYLCASSSLDRVESPLHFGNGTRLTVT.

In the case of this clonotype: This clone may be a read error of a much larger clone one base away. The chain employs TRBV6-2 or TRBV6-3 and TRBJ2-7, with 7 nucleotides matching TRBD1. Germline V gives CDR1 MNHEY, CDR2 SVGEGT. The CDR3 runs to 14 residues. V was pared by 5 bases and J by 2 bases, with 6 bases of the junction left unmatched. The CDR3 reads CASSEQDRPYEQYF. The DNA for the CDR3 is TGTGCCAGCAGTGAGCAGGACAGGCCCTACGAGCAGTACTTC.

This clonotype has only one observation. This chain connects TRBV5-1 to TRBJ2-5, with TRBD1 identical over 7 bases. CDR3 length equals 17 residues. The J segment lost 1 base and the V segment lost 1 base, leaving 10 bases of the junction unmatched. CDR1 SGHRS and CDR2 YFSETQ come from the germline V gene. The CDR3 spells CASSLRPQTGSQETQYF. The CDR3, as DNA: TGCGCCAGCAGCTTGAGACCTCAGACAGGGAGCCAAGAGACCCAGTACTTC.

This clonotype was recorded many times. J is TRBJ2-3 and V is TRBV11-3, with D unclear. Trimming removed 5 bases at V and 4 bases at J, with 16 bases between. The germline V gene has CDR1 SGHNT and CDR2 YENEEA. The CDR3 contains 15 residues. The CDR3 reads CASSNLLTAADTQYF. CDR3 sequence (DNA): TGTGCCAGCAGCAACCTACTAACAGCTGCAGATACGCAGTATTTT.

This clonotype appeared many times. The J gene is TRBJ2-5, the V gene TRBV2, with 10 bases identical to TRBD2. Per germline, CDR1 SNHLY and CDR2 FYNNEI. The J segment lost 2 bases and the V segment lost 6 bases, leaving 3 bases of the junction unmatched. The CDR3 is 14 residues long. CDR3 sequence: CASSSAGGQETQYF. CDR3 nucleotides: TGTGCCAGCAGCTCAGCGGGGGGGCAAGAGACCCAGTACTTC.

This clonotype came up a few times. The rearrangement links TRBV5-6 to TRBJ1-1; no clear D gene. The CDR3 contains 14 residues. Trimming took 4 bases from V and 4 from J, leaving 14 bases between them. Germline lookup yields CDR1 SGHDT and CDR2 YYEEEE. In DNA form, the CDR3 reads TGTGCCAGCAGCACTCCAGGACGGCTCACTGAAGCTTTCTTT. Amino acids: CASSTPGRLTEAFF.

This clonotype was detected ten times or more. The gene calls are TRBV28 and TRBJ1-5; 7 nucleotides match TRBD1. Germline values: CDR1 MDHEN, CDR2 SYDVKM. Trimming took 3 bases from V and 2 from J; bases not matched to a gene: 7. The CDR3 is 16 residues long. The CDR3 loop reads CASSFGGGRGNQPQHF. In DNA, the CDR3 is TGTGCCAGCAGTTTTGGAGGGGGCCGGGGCAATCAGCCCCAGCATTTT.

This clonotype was detected a few times. This chain uses TRBV20-1 with TRBJ1-2; TRBD1 matches 11 bases. J lost 6 bases, V lost 3 bases, and 12 bases had no gene match. Per germline, CDR1 DFQATT and CDR2 SNEGSKA (reference sequence). The CDR3 has 16 amino acids. The CDR3 protein is CSASTLRTGGEDGYTF. The CDR3 DNA is TGCAGTGCTAGTACCCTCAGGACAGGGGGCGAGGATGGCTACACCTTC.

This clonotype was recorded at least ten times. The chain carries TRBV12-3 or TRBV12-4 and TRBJ1-1; D is ambiguous. This CDR3 is 13 amino acids long. The germline V and J ends were trimmed by 2 bases and 1 base, with 5 bases remaining between them. This CDR3 reads CASSLKPNTEAFF. The CDR3 nucleotides are TGTGCCAGCAGTTTAAAACCGAACACTGAAGCTTTCTTT.

This clonotype has only a few counts. The CDR3 sequence: CASRAQDGPLHF. CDR3 DNA: TGCGCCAGCAGAGCACAGGACGGGCCCCTCCACTTT. The chain uses TRBV5-1 and TRBJ1-6; D may be TRBD1 (5 bases). Trimming removed 5 bases from V and 13 bases from J, with 13 bases in between. Germline V gene sequence: CDR1 SGHRS, CDR2 YFSETQ. This CDR3 region has 12 residues.

The chain links TRBV28 to TRBJ1-5, with 7 bases matching TRBD1. Germline CDR1 is MDHEN and CDR2 is SYDVKM. The CDR3 is 14 amino acids. With V trimmed by 5 bases and J by 5 bases, 6 bases remained unmatched. The CDR3 reads CASSLTGLDQPQHF. Written as DNA, the CDR3 is TGTGCCAGCAGTCTGACAGGGTTAGATCAGCCCCAGCATTTT. Using reference TRBV28 and TRBJ1-5 for the parts outside the CDR3, the full variable domain is DVKVTQSSRYLVKRTGEKVFLECVQDMDHENMFWYRQDPGLGLRLIYFSYDVKMKEKGDIPEGYSVSREKKERFSLILESASTNQTSMYLCASSLTGLDQPQHFGDGTRLSIL.

This clonotype was counted between two and nine times. The rearrangement uses TRBV9 and TRBJ2-1; TRBD2 might be the D (5 bases). The CDR3 runs 15 residues. In germline, CDR1 is SGDLS, CDR2 YYNGEE. Trimming took 3 bases from V and 4 from J, leaving 14 bases between them. CDR3 amino acids: CASSAGPLGYNEQFF. CDR3 nucleotides: TGTGCCAGCAGCGCCGGGCCACTAGGTTACAATGAGCAGTTCTTC.

This clonotype was seen repeatedly, ten times or more. The chain combines TRBV5-1 with TRBJ1-2; a possible D gene is TRBD1 (6 bases). With 3 bases removed from V and 5 bases from J, the gap between germline ends came to 11 bases. CDR1 SGHRS and CDR2 YFSETQ come from the germline V gene. The CDR3 sequence is 13 residues long. The CDR3 region is CASSSGGHYGYTF. The CDR3 DNA sequence: TGCGCCAGCAGCTCGGGGGGACATTATGGCTACACCTTC.

This chain links TRBV12-3 or TRBV12-4 with TRBJ1-6, with 8 bases identical to TRBD1. V was clipped by 7 bases and J by 8 bases; unmatched bases: 4. This CDR3 contains 13 residues. CDR3 sequence: CASNQGAHSPLHF. The CDR3 nucleotides are TGTGCCAGCAATCAGGGGGCGCATTCACCCCTCCACTTT.

This clonotype was counted ten times or more. The chain has TRBV9 and TRBJ2-5, with D possibly TRBD2 on 7 matching bases. The ends were cut back, 3 bases at V and 1 base at J, with 19 bases in the middle. Germline V gene lookup returns CDR1 SGDLS and CDR2 YYNGEE. The CDR3 is made up of 17 amino acids. The CDR3 reads CASSGRGERGAQETQYF. CDR3 sequence (DNA): TGTGCCAGCAGCGGCCGAGGGGAACGGGGGGCCCAAGAGACCCAGTACTTC.

The V and J genes are TRBV18 and TRBJ1-2; 9 positions match TRBD1. V lost 3 bases to trimming and J lost 6 bases; unmatched junction nucleotides: 5. The CDR3 has 14 amino acids. In germline, CDR1 is KGHSH, CDR2 LQKENI. CDR3 in amino acids: CASSPMGQGNGYTF. The CDR3 nucleotides are TGTGCCAGCTCACCTATGGGACAGGGTAATGGCTACACCTTC.

This clonotype was counted at least ten times. The chain joins TRBV7-8 to TRBJ2-1; D may be TRBD1 or TRBD2 (5 bases each). This CDR3 region has 15 residues. CDR1 and CDR2 from the germline V gene are SGHVS and FQNEAQ. The germline V and J ends were trimmed by 5 bases and 4 bases, with 15 bases remaining between them. The CDR3 spells CASSDRDRGYNEQFF. The DNA of the CDR3 is TGTGCCAGCAGCGACCGGGACCGCGGGTACAATGAGCAGTTCTTC.

This clonotype was picked up many times. V and J are TRBV18 and TRBJ1-3; no firm D call. The CDR3 consists of 16 residues. Per germline, CDR1 KGHSH and CDR2 LQKENI. Trimming left V 1 base short and J 0 bases short, with 10 bases between. This CDR3 reads CASSPQGLRSGNTIYF. The CDR3 region has the DNA TGTGCCAGCTCACCACAGGGCCTGCGCTCTGGAAACACCATATATTTT.

This clonotype was found many times. The chain employs TRBV20-1 and TRBJ2-3; no definite D call. Deletions cut 4 bases from V and 2 bases from J, with 13 bases between. This CDR3 is built from 14 residues. Looked up from germline, CDR1 is DFQATT and CDR2 is SNEGSKA (reference sequence). The CDR3 DNA sequence: TGCAGTGCTACGGGCCCTCTCGACACAGATACGCAGTATTTT. Translating gives CSATGPLDTDTQYF.

The chain uses TRBV6-1 and TRBJ1-4, with TRBD1 identical over 7 bases. CDR3 length: 15 amino acids. The V gene end was trimmed by 0 bases and the J gene end by 7 bases; junction bases not matched to a gene: 5. Per germline, CDR1 MNHNS and CDR2 SASEGT. CDR3 in DNA: TGTGCCAGCAGTGAAGCCGACAGGGAGGGTGAAAAACTGTTTTTT. The encoded protein is CASSEADREGEKLFF.

A few counts support this clonotype. The rearrangement joins TRBV2 to TRBJ2-7, with D uncertain. CDR3 size: 11 residues. Trimming cost V 7 bases and J 7 bases, with 11 bases left between them. Germline V lookup: CDR1 SNHLY, CDR2 FYNNEI. DNA for the CDR3: TGTGCCAGCAACGTGTTCCAGGAGCAGTACTTC. This gives the protein CASNVFQEQYF.